This T cell receptor (beta chain) was profiled in a study of OX40 agonist ivuxolimab in advanced cancers. Study overall: In this trial design, patients received ivuxolimab intravenously at 0.01 to 10 mg/kg every 2 weeks. Dose-escalation patients had hepatocellular carcinoma, melanoma, renal cell or head and neck cancer. Allowance was made for prior anti-PD-1, anti-PD-L1 or anti-CTLA-4 therapy, and approximately 41% had some. Regarding the study as a whole: Dose levels from 0.1 to 3.0 mg/kg saw CD4+ and CD8+ blood T cells expand clonally by week 6.

Germline V lookup: CDR1 SGHRS, CDR2 YFSETQ. The CDR3 contains 15 residues. V dropped 5 bases and J dropped 0 bases, with 12 bases sitting between them. A remark on this clone: Its specificity is not known.

Clones were sequenced by immunoSEQ multiplex PCR, and TCRdb holds only the in-frame ones, with some missing. Among some 120,000 clones listed, just under 95% were seen once. The TCR sequence derives from an adult with an advanced solid tumor such as melanoma, head and neck, liver or kidney cancer. The sample here was CD4+ or CD8+ T cells sorted from blood, taken in a trial of the OX40 agonist ivuxolimab. The chain links TRBV5-1 to TRBJ2-1; a possible D gene is TRBD2 (6 bases). The CDR3 sequence: CASRPGTPSYNEQFF. The CDR3 nucleotides are TGCGCCAGCAGACCCGGGACTCCCTCCTACAATGAGCAGTTCTTC. Looking up the rest from reference TRBV5-1 and TRBJ2-1 gives the full variable domain: KAGVTQTPRYLIKTRGQQVTLSCSPISGHRSVSWYQQTPGQGLQFLFEYFSETQRNKGNFPGRFSGRQFSNSRSEMNVSTLELGDSALYLCASRPGTPSYNEQFFGPGTRLTVL.